The 14 T cell receptor beta chains reported below all come from one sample, sequenced in a study of blood T cells in healthy people across ages. Sample-barcoded 5' priming and a J-beta primer mix drove a second PCR of about 7 to 12 cycles. TCRdb re-called the 5' RACE reads with MiXCR, one entry per CDR3 protein. The sample has around 1,500,000 distinct CDR3 sequences; 25% to 30% are singletons. Sequenced input: blood. Receptors were obtained from a woman younger than 45 in good health.

The V gene is TRBV9, the J gene TRBJ2-7; TRBD2 might be the D (6 bases). In germline, CDR1 is SGDLS, CDR2 YYNGEE. Trimming removed 4 bases at V and 3 bases at J, with 20 bases between. The CDR3 has 16 residues. Here the CDR3 DNA reads TGTGCCAGCAGCCGACTTTCCGGGAGAACTTTCTACGAGCAGTACTTC. It is translated as CASSRLSGRTFYEQYF.

This clonotype was observed at least ten times. This sequence joins TRBV7-2 and TRBJ2-5; TRBD1 matches at 10 bases. Germline V CDR1 and CDR2: SGHTA, FQGNSA. This CDR3 spans 17 amino acids. With V trimmed by 2 bases and J by 4 bases, 10 bases remained unmatched. In DNA, the CDR3 is TGTGCCAGCAGCTTACGGACCACCGGGACAGGGGTAGAGACCCAGTACTTC. Translated: CASSLRTTGTGVETQYF.

The V and J genes are TRBV5-1 and TRBJ2-5; D uncertain. The CDR3 is made up of 15 amino acids. Germline CDR1 reads SGHRS; CDR2 reads YFSETQ. V was cut by 0 bases and J by 1 base, with 10 bases left in between. As DNA, the CDR3 is TGCGCCAGCAGCTTGGCCGAAGGACCCCAAGAGACCCAGTACTTC. It codes for CASSLAEGPQETQYF.

The chain couples TRBV4-1 to TRBJ2-5; weak D call: TRBD1 (6 bases). The tail of the sequence fits TRBJ2-7 better, so the J call may be wrong. CDR3 length: 18 amino acids. CDR1 MGHRA and CDR2 YSYEKL come from the germline V gene. The CDR3 protein is CASSQVAQGSVMTYEQYF. Here the CDR3 DNA reads TGCGCCAGCAGCCAAGTCGCACAGGGCAGTGTTATGACCTACGAGCAGTACTTC.

This clonotype showed up just a few times. The chain couples TRBV7-2 to TRBJ2-5; D is possibly TRBD2 (6 bases). V was clipped by 1 base and J by 5 bases, with 11 bases between them. The V gene's germline CDR1 is SGHTA and CDR2 FQGNSA. This CDR3 is 14 amino acids long. CDR3 protein: CASSLGGVPETQYF. CDR3 bases: TGTGCCAGCAGCTTAGGGGGGGTACCGGAGACCCAGTACTTC.

This clonotype was seen only once. The chain combines TRBV7-2 with TRBJ1-1; D is uncertain. Germline values: CDR1 SGHTA, CDR2 FQGNSA. The CDR3 has 15 residues. V was cut by 1 base and J by 1 base, with 10 bases left in between. CDR3 sequence reads: CASSLEPYGNTEAFF. In DNA, the CDR3 is TGTGCCAGCAGCTTAGAGCCTTATGGGAACACTGAAGCTTTCTTT.

This clonotype was counted a few times. The J gene is TRBJ2-3, the V gene TRBV6-6; D call uncertain. The CDR3 totals 14 residues. CDR1 and CDR2 from the germline V gene are MNHNY and SVGAGI (reference sequence). V gave up 0 bases and J gave up 1 base, with 5 bases separating them. The CDR3 nucleotides are TGTGCCAGCAGTTACTCTGAAGGCACAGATACGCAGTATTTT. Its translation is CASSYSEGTDTQYF.

This clonotype has more than one count but fewer than ten. The J gene is TRBJ2-1, the V gene TRBV7-9; D ambiguous. Germline loops: CDR1 SEHNR, CDR2 FQNEAQ (reference sequence). The CDR3 is 13 amino acids. The V and J ends lost 6 bases and 7 bases respectively, with 13 bases between them. CDR3 region: CASSPDSQNEQFF. CDR3 nucleotide sequence: TGTGCCAGCAGTCCGGATAGCCAAAATGAGCAGTTCTTC.

This clonotype has a count of ten or more. V and J are TRBV6-2 or TRBV6-3 and TRBJ2-7; tentatively, D is TRBD2 (6 bases). The CDR3 covers 11 residues. Germline V gene sequence: CDR1 MNHEY, CDR2 SVGEGT. V was cut by 4 bases and J by 7 bases, with 8 bases left in between. CDR3 protein: CASSFAGEQYF. DNA of the CDR3: TGTGCCAGCAGTTTCGCGGGGGAGCAGTACTTC.

The J gene is TRBJ2-1, the V gene TRBV6-5, with 7 positions matching TRBD2. V dropped 10 bases and J dropped 6; count of bases not matched to a gene: 12. The CDR3 spans 14 residues. CDR1 is MNHEY and CDR2 is SVGAGI in the germline V gene. CDR3 nucleotide sequence: TGTGCCACATCGGGGGGAAGCGGGTTCAATGAGCAGTTCTTC. It yields the protein CATSGGSGFNEQFF.

A remark on this clonotype: One end of the junction varies from germline; a read error may be responsible. The CDR3 nucleotides read TGCAGTGCTAGGGATCGACTAGCGGGCCACAATGAGCCGTTCTTC. This encodes CSARDRLAGHNEPFF. The chain links TRBV20-1 to TRBJ2-1, with 10 bases lining up with TRBD2. The germline CDR1 and CDR2 sequences are DFQATT and SNEGSKA (reference sequence). The CDR3 runs to 15 residues.

In this sample, this clonotype turned up a few times. DNA of the CDR3: TGCAGTGCTAGAGATCGGCAGATGGGATCCTACGAGCAGTACTTC. It codes for CSARDRQMGSYEQYF. The genes are TRBV20-1 and TRBJ2-7; the D is unclear. Germline CDR1 is DFQATT and CDR2 is SNEGSKA (reference sequence). The CDR3 is 15 residues long. V lost 0 bases to trimming and J lost 1 base, with 13 bases between them.

The V call is TRBV20-1, the J call TRBJ2-7, with 10 bases lining up with TRBD2. Germline V CDR1 and CDR2: DFQATT, SNEGSKA (reference sequence). The junction had 16 bases not matched to a gene; V was cut back by 4 bases and J by 4 bases. The CDR3 runs to 17 residues. CDR3 loop: CSATLLRSSGSWYEQYF. The DNA for the CDR3 is TGCAGTGCTACACTGCTGCGATCTAGCGGGAGTTGGTACGAGCAGTACTTC.

There are a few counts of this clonotype. The rearrangement uses TRBV5-5 and TRBJ2-1; 10 bases match TRBD1. The V and J ends lost 0 bases and 3 bases, in that order; junction bases with no gene match: 6. In germline, CDR1 is SGHKS, CDR2 YYEKEE (reference sequence). The CDR3 totals 17 residues. CDR3 DNA sequence: TGTGCCAGCAGCTTGGTTGGACGGACAGGGGGCTACAATGAGCAGTTCTTC. It codes for CASSLVGRTGGYNEQFF.